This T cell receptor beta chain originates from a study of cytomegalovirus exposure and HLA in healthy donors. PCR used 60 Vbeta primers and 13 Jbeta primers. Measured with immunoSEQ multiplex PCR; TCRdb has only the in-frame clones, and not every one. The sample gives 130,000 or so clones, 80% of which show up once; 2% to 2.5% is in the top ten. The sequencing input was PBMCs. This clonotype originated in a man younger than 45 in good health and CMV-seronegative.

The CDR3 bases are TGTGCCTGGAGACCGGTAGACACTGAAGCTTTCTTT. Encoded protein: CAWRPVDTEAFF. This sequence joins TRBV30 and TRBJ1-1; the D is unclear. V was cut by 3 bases and J by 3 bases, with 8 bases left in between. The CDR3 covers 12 residues. Germline V lookup: CDR1 GTSNPN, CDR2 SVGIG (reference sequence).